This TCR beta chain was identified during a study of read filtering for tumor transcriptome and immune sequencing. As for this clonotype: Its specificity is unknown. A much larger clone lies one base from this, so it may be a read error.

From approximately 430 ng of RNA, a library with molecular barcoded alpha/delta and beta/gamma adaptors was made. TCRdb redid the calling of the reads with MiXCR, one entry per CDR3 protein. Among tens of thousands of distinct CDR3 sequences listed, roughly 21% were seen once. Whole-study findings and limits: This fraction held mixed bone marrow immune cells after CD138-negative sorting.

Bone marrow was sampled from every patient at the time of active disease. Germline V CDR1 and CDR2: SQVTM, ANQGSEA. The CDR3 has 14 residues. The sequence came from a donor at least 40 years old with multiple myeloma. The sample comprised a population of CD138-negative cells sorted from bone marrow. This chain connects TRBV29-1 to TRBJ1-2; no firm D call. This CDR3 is CSVLPREADYGYAF. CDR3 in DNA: TGCAGCGTTCTCCCGAGGGAGGCAGACTATGGCTACGCCTTC.